These 32 T cell receptor beta chains share one sample of origin, sequenced in a study of beta chain features in type 1 diabetes. General observations from the study: Among all four CD4+ subsets, Type 1 diabetes patients had TCRB CDR3s that were moderately but significantly shorter.

What these receptors recognize is not known. Investigators reverse transcribed all isolated RNA, so they sequenced expressed TCRB transcripts. The assay was immunoSEQ multiplex PCR, and TCRdb's table has in-frame clones only and misses some. The table has roughly 160,000 clones, 6.5% to 10% seen once; the top ten hold approximately 0.54%. Sequencing was performed on central memory CD4+ T cells from blood. All receptors come from a young woman with type 1 diabetes.

The V call is TRBV4-3, the J call TRBJ1-4; 9 bases map to TRBD1. The CDR3 spans 15 residues. Germline assignment: CDR1 LGHNA and CDR2 YSLEER. V was clipped by 4 bases and J by 7 bases; unmatched bases: 7. In DNA, the CDR3 is TGCGCCAGCAGCCCACAGGGGGCGCCCGGTGAAAAACTGTTTTTT. Its translation: CASSPQGAPGEKLFF.

As regards this clone: A junction boundary mismatches the germline segment, possibly from a read error. The V and J genes are TRBV18 and TRBJ2-7; maybe TRBD1 (6 bases). The CDR3 runs to 12 residues. The V gene's germline CDR1 is KGHSH and CDR2 LQKENI. The CDR3 DNA reads TGTGCCAGCTCACCACCCCAGGGGAAGTGCAACTTC. This codes for CASSPPQGKCNF.

V is TRBV2 and J is TRBJ2-2, with TRBD2 as a possible D gene (7 bases). CDR1 and CDR2 from the germline V gene are SNHLY and FYNNEI. Trimming shortened V by 7 bases and J by 5 bases, and 14 bases separated the two germline ends. This CDR3 has 14 amino acids. CDR3 in amino acids: CASIGGGVTGELFF. In nucleotides, the CDR3 is TGTGCCAGCATTGGAGGGGGGGTAACCGGGGAGCTGTTTTTT.

This clone came up a few times. The chain has TRBV29-1 and TRBJ2-1, with D perhaps TRBD2 (6 bases). V shed 7 bases and J shed 0 bases, with 13 bases lying between them. The CDR3 consists of 14 residues. Germline V gives CDR1 SQVTM, CDR2 ANQGSEA. The chain's CDR3 is CSGDRDFSYNEQFF. The CDR3, as DNA: TGCAGCGGTGACCGGGACTTCTCCTACAATGAGCAGTTCTTC.

For this clone: At one of its ends the junction is not consistent with the germline gene, which may arise from a read error. The rearrangement links TRBV7-9 to TRBJ2-1; 8 positions agree with TRBD2. CDR3 length: 17 residues. Germline lookup yields CDR1 SEHNR and CDR2 FQNEAQ (reference sequence). The CDR3 loop is CASSQEPAGALRNEQFF. The DNA of the CDR3 is TGCGCCAGCAGCCAAGAGCCAGCGGGGGCGCTACGCAATGAGCAGTTCTTC.

This rearrangement joins TRBV19 to TRBJ1-5; 9 bases align to TRBD1. V lost 3 bases to trimming and J lost 5 bases; unmatched junction nucleotides: 8. The germline V gene encodes CDR1 LNHDA and CDR2 SQIVND (reference sequence). This CDR3 region has 16 residues. The CDR3 DNA follows: TGTGCCAGTAGTATGATCCGGGGACAGGGCGATCAGCCCCAGCATTTT. Translating gives CASSMIRGQGDQPQHF.

The gene calls are TRBV4-3 and TRBJ1-1; D remains ambiguous. The germline V gene has CDR1 LGHNA and CDR2 YSLEER. Trimming took off 0 bases at V and 5 bases at J, with 10 bases between the two ends. CDR3 size: 14 residues. CDR3 protein: CASSQERLPTEAFF. For the CDR3, the DNA is TGCGCCAGCAGCCAAGAAAGACTCCCAACTGAAGCTTTCTTT.

This clone was detected a few times. This rearrangement joins TRBV12-5 to TRBJ1-2, with TRBD1 matching over 9 bases. V gave up 7 bases and J gave up 5 bases; unmatched junction bases: 5. Germline-derived CDR1 and CDR2 are LGHNT and FRNRAP. The CDR3 contains 13 residues. The CDR3 sequence: CASVSDRGYGYTF. The CDR3, as DNA: TGTGCTAGTGTTTCCGACAGGGGGTATGGCTACACCTTC.

The chain recombines TRBV6-5 with TRBJ1-2; D not certain. V gave up 4 bases and J gave up 4 bases, with 10 bases separating them. Germline CDR1 and CDR2: MNHEY and SVGAGI. The CDR3 runs 13 residues. CDR3 amino acids: CASSLEEAYGYTF. CDR3 DNA sequence: TGTGCCAGCAGTTTGGAGGAGGCCTATGGCTACACCTTC.

The rearrangement links TRBV30 to TRBJ1-5, with D maybe TRBD1 (5 bases). From germline, CDR1 is GTSNPN and CDR2 SVGIG (reference sequence). The CDR3 consists of 12 residues. V was cut by 1 base and J by 5 bases, with 6 bases left in between. CDR3 nucleotides: TGTGCCTGGAGTGGACAGCATCAGCCCCAGCATTTT. This translates into CAWSGQHQPQHF.

The V call is TRBV5-6, the J call TRBJ2-7; 7 bases are a match to TRBD1. Germline CDR1 and CDR2: SGHDT and YYEEEE. Trimming removed 4 bases from V and 5 bases from J; junction bases left unmatched: 6. The CDR3 covers 13 residues. The CDR3 spells CASSQQGLNEQYF. DNA for the CDR3: TGTGCCAGCAGCCAACAGGGGCTGAACGAGCAGTACTTC.

The rearrangement joins TRBV29-1 to TRBJ1-2; D is unclear. The germline gives CDR1 SQVTM, CDR2 ANQGSEA. V was pared by 2 bases and J by 4 bases, with 17 bases between. There are 15 residues in the CDR3. The CDR3 coding sequence is TGCAGCGTTGAACCCCCGGGTGCCCTGGGCTATGGCTACACCTTC. This sequence encodes CSVEPPGALGYGYTF.

The V and J genes are TRBV11-2 and TRBJ2-5, with D uncertain. The CDR3 has 13 residues. Germline loops: CDR1 SGHAT, CDR2 FQNNGV. Trimming cost V 1 base and J 5 bases, with 8 bases left between them. CDR3 sequence (DNA): TGTGCCAGCAGCTTAGGGTCAGCGGAGACCCAGTACTTC. As protein: CASSLGSAETQYF. Supplemented by reference TRBV11-2 and TRBJ2-5, the full variable domain reads EAGVAQSPRYKIIEKRQSVAFWCNPISGHATLYWYQQILGQGPKLLIQFQNNGVVDDSQLPKDRFSAERLKGVDSTLKIQPAKLEDSAVYLCASSLGSAETQYFGPGTRLLVL.

The chain couples TRBV7-9 to TRBJ1-5; D call uncertain. The V gene's germline CDR1 is SEHNR and CDR2 FQNEAQ (reference sequence). V was pared by 4 bases and J by 7 bases, with 8 bases between. The CDR3 spans 12 residues. CDR3: CASSYPRQPQHF. The CDR3 coding sequence is TGTGCCAGCAGCTACCCCAGGCAGCCCCAGCATTTT.

The CDR3 reads CASGYSGGGNNEQFF. In DNA, the CDR3 is TGTGCCAGCGGGTATAGCGGGGGAGGGAACAATGAGCAGTTCTTC. The chain recombines TRBV25-1 with TRBJ2-1; 9 bases match TRBD2. CDR3 length: 15 amino acids. Trimming at V came to 8 bases and at J to 5 bases, leaving 10 bases not matched to a gene. Germline V gives CDR1 MGHDK, CDR2 SYGVNS.

This clone was seen more than once but under ten times. This chain links TRBV4-3 with TRBJ1-3; TRBD1 aligns across 7 bases. There are 15 residues in the CDR3. Trimming cost V 8 bases and J 1 base; bases outside gene matches: 8. Germline CDR1 and CDR2: LGHNA and YSLEER. In DNA, the CDR3 is TGCGCCAGCGCGGGCGACAGGGCTTCTGGAAACACCATATATTTT. Its translation: CASAGDRASGNTIYF.

The gene calls are TRBV20-1 and TRBJ1-1, with D perhaps matching TRBD1 (6 bases). The CDR3 totals 11 residues. Deletions cut 1 base from V and 9 bases from J, with 9 bases between. Germline loops: CDR1 DFQATT, CDR2 SNEGSKA (reference sequence). CDR3 nucleotide sequence: TGCAGTGCTAGAGTGGACAGAAAAGCTTTCTTT. Translation: CSARVDRKAFF.

This clone has a handful of counts. This chain joins TRBV5-6 and TRBJ2-5; perhaps TRBD2 as D (5 bases). Trimming took off 1 base at V and 9 bases at J, with 10 bases between the two ends. From germline, CDR1 is SGHDT and CDR2 YYEEEE. This CDR3 comprises 12 residues. CDR3 nucleotide sequence: TGTGCCAGCAGCTTGCCTCTCGGGGCCCAGTACTTC. Amino acids: CASSLPLGAQYF.

The chain joins TRBV28 to TRBJ1-4; no firm D call. V lost 4 bases and J lost 5, with 14 bases in between. Germline CDR1 MDHEN, CDR2 SYDVKM. The CDR3 extends over 15 amino acids. CDR3: CASSSSGMGNEKLFF. DNA for the CDR3: TGTGCCAGCAGTTCCTCCGGGATGGGAAATGAAAAACTGTTTTTT.

The rearrangement links TRBV5-6 to TRBJ1-5; D gene unclear. Trimming removed 0 bases from V and 6 bases from J, with 13 bases in between. The CDR3 has 15 residues. Germline CDR1 and CDR2: SGHDT and YYEEEE. The CDR3 sequence is CASSLGSTYVQPQHF. CDR3 in DNA: TGTGCCAGCAGCTTGGGTTCCACTTACGTTCAGCCCCAGCATTTT. The entire variable domain, with the rest obtained from reference TRBV5-6 and TRBJ1-5, is as follows: DAGVTQSPTHLIKTRGQQVTLRCSPKSGHDTVSWYQQALGQGPQFIFQYYEEEERQRGNFPDRFSGHQFPNYSSELNVNALLLGDSALYLCASSLGSTYVQPQHFGDGTRLSIL.

The sample holds many counts of this clone. The chain uses TRBV9 and TRBJ1-2; D is ambiguous. The V gene lost 6 bases and the J gene lost 2 bases, with 14 bases spanning the gap. Germline V gene lookup returns CDR1 SGDLS and CDR2 YYNGEE. This CDR3 spans 14 amino acids. CDR3 DNA: TGTGCCAGCACGAGGGATCAAAGCAACTATGGCTACACCTTC. It translates to CASTRDQSNYGYTF.

This clone was observed a handful of times. The chain links TRBV4-1 to TRBJ2-6, with D maybe TRBD2 (7 bases). Per germline, CDR1 MGHRA and CDR2 YSYEKL. The CDR3 extends over 14 amino acids. V lost 0 bases and J 12 bases, leaving 12 bases between the germline ends. The CDR3 loop is CASSQEGRGSVLTF. The CDR3 DNA follows: TGCGCCAGCAGCCAAGAAGGGAGGGGGTCCGTCCTGACTTTC.

This chain joins TRBV11-2 and TRBJ2-7; D ambiguous. Germline values: CDR1 SGHAT, CDR2 FQNNGV. The V gene lost 6 bases and the J gene lost 3 bases, with 9 bases spanning the gap. The CDR3 consists of 12 residues. This chain's CDR3 is CASRGSHYEQYF. In DNA form, the CDR3 reads TGTGCCAGCAGGGGCAGTCACTACGAGCAGTACTTC. Variable domain in full (rest from reference TRBV11-2 and TRBJ2-7): EAGVAQSPRYKIIEKRQSVAFWCNPISGHATLYWYQQILGQGPKLLIQFQNNGVVDDSQLPKDRFSAERLKGVDSTLKIQPAKLEDSAVYLCASRGSHYEQYFGPGTRLTVT.

The chain couples TRBV6-1 to TRBJ1-2; D uncertain. The ends were cut back, 3 bases at V and 7 bases at J, with 6 bases in the middle. This CDR3 region has 11 residues. CDR1 is MNHNS and CDR2 is SASEGT in the germline V gene. The CDR3 loop reads CASSEFRGYTF. As DNA, the CDR3 is TGTGCCAGCAGTGAGTTTCGTGGCTACACCTTC.

This chain connects TRBV1 to TRBJ1-1. TRBV1 is shown as a pseudogene. The CDR3 contains 17 residues. CDR3 DNA sequence: TGCACCAGCAGCCAAGTAGAGGTGTGGGTAGGGAACACTGAAGCTTTCTTT. The encoded protein is CTSSQVEVWVGNTEAFF.

The chain employs TRBV28 and TRBJ1-2; D is unresolved. Germline V gives CDR1 MDHEN, CDR2 SYDVKM. V dropped 3 bases and J dropped 6 bases, with 5 bases sitting between them. The CDR3 is 11 amino acids. The CDR3 nucleotides read TGTGCCAGCAGTTTGAGGGATGGCTACACCTTC. Translated: CASSLRDGYTF.

Only a few counts were recorded for this clone. The chain combines TRBV11-3 with TRBJ2-5; D is undetermined. Trimming stripped 5 bases from V and 1 base from J, with 8 bases between. The CDR3 length is 13 residues. The germline V gene encodes CDR1 SGHNT and CDR2 YENEEA. The CDR3 coding sequence is TGTGCCAGCAGCCCCTCGTTCCAAGAGACCCAGTACTTC. Its translation is CASSPSFQETQYF.

This clone was picked up a small number of times. The J gene is TRBJ2-7, the V gene TRBV4-1; D perhaps matches TRBD2 (5 bases). Between the trimmed V and J ends, which lost 2 bases and 3 bases, there was a span of 8 bases. Looked up from germline, CDR1 is MGHRA and CDR2 is YSYEKL. The CDR3 sequence is 13 residues long. The DNA of the CDR3 is TGCGCCAGCAGCCAACCCGGGAACTACGAGCAGTACTTC. Translated, it gives CASSQPGNYEQYF.

There are a few counts of this clone. The chain recombines TRBV7-9 with TRBJ2-2, with 8 bases lining up with TRBD2. There are 16 residues in the CDR3. Unmatched junction bases numbered 6, after V lost 5 bases and J lost 1 base. CDR1 is SEHNR and CDR2 is FQNEAQ in the germline V gene (reference sequence). Written as DNA, the CDR3 is TGTGCCAGCAGCCCACTACTAGCGGTGAACACCGGGGAGCTGTTTTTT. Translated, it gives CASSPLLAVNTGELFF.

This clone came up many times. The chain recombines TRBV7-3 with TRBJ2-2; possibly TRBD1 for D (6 bases). Germline V CDR1 and CDR2: SGHTA, FQGTGA. With 4 bases removed from V and 2 bases from J, the gap between germline ends came to 14 bases. The CDR3 is 16 residues long. The CDR3 DNA sequence: TGTGCCAGCAGCTCAGGAGGACAGAGCAACACCGGGGAGCTGTTTTTT. Protein product: CASSSGGQSNTGELFF.

This clone came up a few times. The rearrangement links TRBV7-2 to TRBJ2-1; 14 bases are a match to TRBD2. V trimming: 6 bases; J trimming: 8 bases; junction bases outside the gene matches: 6. CDR1 and CDR2 (germline): SGHTA, FQGNSA. This CDR3 spans 15 amino acids. The CDR3: CASRRTSGRWDEQFF. CDR3 nucleotide sequence: TGTGCCAGCAGAAGGACTAGCGGGAGGTGGGATGAGCAGTTCTTC.

V gene TRBV6-1 combines with J gene TRBJ1-2; 8 bases agree with TRBD1. The length of the CDR3 is 14 residues. The trim removed 7 bases at V and 4 bases at J, leaving 8 bases unmatched. Germline V CDR1 and CDR2: MNHNS, SASEGT. As DNA, the CDR3 is TGTGCCAGCACCCCCGGGACAGGCCCCTATGGCTACACCTTC. Protein: CASTPGTGPYGYTF.